This is a list of T cell receptor beta chains from one sample in a study of cytomegalovirus exposure and HLA in healthy donors. Method: immunoSEQ multiplex PCR; TCRdb's copy keeps in-frame clones and lacks some. The table records some 180,000 clones, approximately 84% of them present only once. Specimen: PBMCs. These receptors were collected from a girl under three years old in good health and CMV-seronegative. Each CDR3 is given with its conserved first and last residue. D genes are given only for firm matches. A clone size is listed for some rows: how often the clone was seen (once, few, many), or a class if it is expanded.

TGTGCCAGCAGCTGTGGACAGTTAAATGAAAAACTGTTTTTT,CASSCGQLNEKLFF,TRBV7-7,TRBJ1-4,-,-
TGTGCCAGCAGCGTAGAACCAATAAGCGGGAACACAGATACGCAGTATTTT,CASSVEPISGNTDTQYF,TRBV9,TRBJ2-3,once,TRBD2
TGTGCCAGCAGCTTAGCCCTAACGACAGGGGATGCCTATGGCTACACCTTC,CASSLALTTGDAYGYTF,TRBV7-9,TRBJ1-2,-,TRBD1
TGCGCCAGCAGCCAAGTGAGGCAAGAGACCCAGTACTTC,CASSQVRQETQYF,TRBV4-1,TRBJ2-5,-,-
TGTGCCAGCAGAATAACGTCGGCTAGCGGGAATCATGAGACCCAGTACTTC,CASRITSASGNHETQYF,TRBV7-9,TRBJ2-5,-,TRBD2
TGTGCCAGCAGCCAAGATCCAGCGATCGTTAGCACAGATACGCAGTATTTT,CASSQDPAIVSTDTQYF,TRBV4-2,TRBJ2-3,-,-
TGTGCCTGGAGATACAGACCTCCCTCTGGAAACACCATATATTTT,CAWRYRPPSGNTIYF,TRBV30,TRBJ1-3,few,-
TGCGCCAGCAGCTTCACAGGGAACACTGAAGCTTTCTTT,CASSFTGNTEAFF,TRBV5-1,TRBJ1-1,-,-
TGTGCCAGCAGCTTAGGGTCTGGTAGCTCCTACGAGCAGTACTTC,CASSLGSGSSYEQYF,TRBV7-9,TRBJ2-7,-,-
TGCGCCAGCAGCCAAGATCGGGGACTAGGATATCAGTACTTC,CASSQDRGLGYQYF,TRBV4-1,TRBJ2-7,-,TRBD2
TGCAGCGTTGAGTTCGACGGAGCGGGAGGGCCTCGGGAGCAGTTCTTC,CSVEFDGAGGPREQFF,TRBV29-1,TRBJ2-1,-,TRBD2
TGTGCCAGCAGCTTAGTTGACAGGGGGGATGCAGCTTTCTTT,CASSLVDRGDAAFF,TRBV7-9,TRBJ1-1,few,TRBD1
TGCGCCAGCAGTGATGGGGCTGCCCTATTCATCCACGAGCAGTACTTC,CASSDGAALFIHEQYF,TRBV10-2,TRBJ2-7,-,-
TGTGCCAGCAGCTATCTAGCGGGAGCGGACACCGGGGAGCTGTTTTTT,CASSYLAGADTGELFF,TRBV9,TRBJ2-2,-,TRBD2
TGTGCTAGTGGTTTGGTACCCGCGGATGGCTACACCTTC,CASGLVPADGYTF,TRBV12-5,TRBJ1-2,once,-
TGTGCCAGCAGCTTAATCCCACAGTTGAACACTGAAGCTTTCTTT,CASSLIPQLNTEAFF,TRBV7-9,TRBJ1-1,-,-
TGTGCCAGCAGGGTAAAACAGGGGGCGCAGGCAGGTGAGCAGTTCTTC,CASRVKQGAQAGEQFF,TRBV2,TRBJ2-1,-,TRBD1
TGTGCCAGCAGCTTCCAGACGAGGCCAGCCTTC,CASSFQTRPAF,TRBV5-8,TRBJ1-2,-,-
TGTGCCAGCAGTTACTCGAGAAGGGGCACGAACACTGAAGCTTTCTTT,CASSYSRRGTNTEAFF,TRBV6-5,TRBJ1-1,-,-
TGTGCCAGCAGCGACAGGAGCTCCTGGACTGAAGCTTTCTTT,CASSDRSSWTEAFF,TRBV7-8,TRBJ1-1,-,-
TGTGCCAGCAGCGACAGGGATAGGGACGAGCAGTACTTC,CASSDRDRDEQYF,TRBV7-9,TRBJ2-7,-,TRBD1
TGTGCCAGCAGCTTTTTTTCGGGACAGGGGGTTCAGGCTGGAAACACCATATATTTT,CASSFFSGQGVQAGNTIYF,TRBV7-2,TRBJ1-3,-,TRBD1
TGTGCCAGCGTCAGCGGGGGGGCGGACAATGAGCAGTTCTTC,CASVSGGADNEQFF,TRBV6-1,TRBJ2-1,-,TRBD2
TGTGCCAGCAGCACGGGAGGGCAAACGAACACTGAAGCTTTCTTT,CASSTGGQTNTEAFF,TRBV5-4,TRBJ1-1,-,-
TGTGCCAGCAGTTTAGAGGGGAGGAGTGGCTACACCTTC,CASSLEGRSGYTF,TRBV27,TRBJ1-2,-,-
TGTGCCTGGAGTGTAGGAGCGGGGGACACAGATACGCAGTATTTT,CAWSVGAGDTDTQYF,TRBV30,TRBJ2-3,few,TRBD2
TGTGCCAGTAGTGCCCTTCTAGCCGCCGGGGAGCTGTTTTTT,CASSALLAAGELFF,TRBV19,TRBJ2-2,-,-
TGCGCCAGCAGCCAAGTCAGGGCCGCCGGGGAGCTGTTTTTT,CASSQVRAAGELFF,TRBV4-1,TRBJ2-2,-,-
TGCAGCGTTGAAGATCCGGGACATACCTACGAGCAGTACTTC,CSVEDPGHTYEQYF,TRBV29-1,TRBJ2-7,-,-
TGTGCCAGCAGCTTGGGGACAGGGGTACCCGGGGAGCTGTTTTTT,CASSLGTGVPGELFF,TRBV5-5,TRBJ2-2,-,TRBD1
TGTGCCAGCAGCCCCCTATGGGACCCGACAGGGAGTCCCTCCTCCTACGAGCAGTACTTC,CASSPLWDPTGSPSSYEQYF,TRBV5-4,TRBJ2-7,-,TRBD1
TGTGCCAGCAGCTTACCTCATCCGGGACAGGGCTCCGGGGCCAACGTCCTGACTTTC,CASSLPHPGQGSGANVLTF,TRBV7-9,TRBJ2-6,once,TRBD1
TGTGCCAGCGCGGATGATAGGGAGGTACCCCTCCACTTT,CASADDREVPLHF,TRBV2,TRBJ1-6,-,-
TGCGCCAGCAGCTTGACCGGACAGAGATTAGCCAAAAACATTCAGTACTTC,CASSLTGQRLAKNIQYF,TRBV5-1,TRBJ2-4,-,-
TGCGCCAGCAGCTTTACAGGGGGCGGAGATCAGCCCCAGCATTTT,CASSFTGGGDQPQHF,TRBV5-1,TRBJ1-5,-,TRBD1
TGCGCCAGCAGCCAAGGACTAGCGGGAGATGTGCCCGAGACCCAGTACTTC,CASSQGLAGDVPETQYF,TRBV4-1,TRBJ2-5,-,TRBD2
TGTGCCAGCAGCTTGCCAAGGCGCGGTGAAGCTTTCTTT,CASSLPRRGEAFF,TRBV5-4,TRBJ1-1,-,-
TGCAGCGCCCACAGGGGGCAGGGAGAGACCCAGTACTTC,CSAHRGQGETQYF,TRBV29-1,TRBJ2-5,-,TRBD1
TGTGCCAGCAGCTTTGAGGGCGGGACAGGGTCCTACGAGCAGTACTTC,CASSFEGGTGSYEQYF,TRBV7-2,TRBJ2-7,-,TRBD1
TGCAGCGTTGATTCGTCGGTAAGAACGCAGTATTTT,CSVDSSVRTQYF,TRBV29-1,TRBJ2-3,-,-
TGTGCCAGCAGCCCTATTCAGGCAGCTCGGAAGTACGAGCAGTACTTC,CASSPIQAARKYEQYF,TRBV4-2,TRBJ2-7,-,-
TGTGCCAGCAGCCCCCCCGGGAGCTCCTACAATGAGCAGTTCTTC,CASSPPGSSYNEQFF,TRBV7-9,TRBJ2-1,once,-
TGTGCCAGCAGCTTGGGTTTGAGGGCACTAGCGGTTCAAGAGACCCAGTACTTC,CASSLGLRALAVQETQYF,TRBV5-4,TRBJ2-5,-,TRBD2
TGTGCCAGCTCCATAGGGGCAAGCTCCTACAATGAGCAGTTCTTC,CASSIGASSYNEQFF,TRBV5-4,TRBJ2-1,once,-
TGTGCCAGCAGACACGAGGCAGTCGGGACCCAGTACTTC,CASRHEAVGTQYF,TRBV6-5,TRBJ2-5,-,-
TGTGCCAGCAGCTTAGGCGGGAGTTACTCTGGAAACACCATATATTTT,CASSLGGSYSGNTIYF,TRBV7-6,TRBJ1-3,-,-
TGTGCCTGGAGTGTTGGATGGGGCATCGACTACGAGCAGTACTTC,CAWSVGWGIDYEQYF,TRBV30,TRBJ2-7,-,-
TGTGCCAGCAGCTTAGGGGCAGTCAATGAGCAGTTCTTC,CASSLGAVNEQFF,TRBV7-9,TRBJ2-1,-,-
TGTGCCAGCAGCCTCGAGCCTTCCCACGAGCAGTACTTC,CASSLEPSHEQYF,TRBV5-6,TRBJ2-7,-,-
TGTGCCAGCAGCAATACAGGGGTGATTGGATCATGCTATGGCTACACCTTC,CASSNTGVIGSCYGYTF,TRBV6-8,TRBJ1-2,-,TRBD1